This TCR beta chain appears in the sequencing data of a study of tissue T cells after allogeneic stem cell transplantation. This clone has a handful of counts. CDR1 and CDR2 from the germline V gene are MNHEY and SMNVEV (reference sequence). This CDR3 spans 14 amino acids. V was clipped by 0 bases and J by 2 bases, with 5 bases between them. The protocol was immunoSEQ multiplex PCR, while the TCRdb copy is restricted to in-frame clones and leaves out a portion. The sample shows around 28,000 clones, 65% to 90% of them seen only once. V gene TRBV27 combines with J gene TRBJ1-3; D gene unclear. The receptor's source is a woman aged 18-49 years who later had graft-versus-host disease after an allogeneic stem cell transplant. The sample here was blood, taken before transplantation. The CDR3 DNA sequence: TGTGCCAGCAGTTTATCCCAAACTGGAAACACCATATATTTT. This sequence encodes CASSLSQTGNTIYF.